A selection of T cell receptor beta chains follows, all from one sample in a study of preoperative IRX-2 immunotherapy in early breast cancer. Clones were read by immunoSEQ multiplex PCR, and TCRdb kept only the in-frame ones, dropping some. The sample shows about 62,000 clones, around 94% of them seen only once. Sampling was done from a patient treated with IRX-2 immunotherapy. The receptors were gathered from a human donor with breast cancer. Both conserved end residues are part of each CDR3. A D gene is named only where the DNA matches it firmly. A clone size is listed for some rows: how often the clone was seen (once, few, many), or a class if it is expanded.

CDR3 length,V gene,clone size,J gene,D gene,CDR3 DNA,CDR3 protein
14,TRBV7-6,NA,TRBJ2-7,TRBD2,TGTGCCAGCAGCATGGGACTAGCGAGCTACGAGCAGTACTTC,CASSMGLASYEQYF
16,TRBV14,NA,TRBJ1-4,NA,TGTGGTCCCCAGTCCTTTGCTTTTGTTGGGCACTATAGACTGTTTTTT,CGPQSFAFVGHYRLFF
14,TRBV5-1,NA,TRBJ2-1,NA,TGCGCCAGCAGCTCCACTAGCAGGTTCGGTGAGCAGTTCTTC,CASSSTSRFGEQFF
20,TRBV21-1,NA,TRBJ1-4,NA,TGTGCCAGCAGCAAATTAGGGCGCTTGCAGGGGACTGCAACTAATGAAAAACTGTTTTTT,CASSKLGRLQGTATNEKLFF
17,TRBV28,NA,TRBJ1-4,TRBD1,TGTGCCAGCAGTTTATCAGGACAGGGAAATCTTAATGAAAAACTGTTTTTT,CASSLSGQGNLNEKLFF
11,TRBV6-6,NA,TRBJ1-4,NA,TGTGCCAGCAGTTCAGTTGAAAAACTGTTTTTT,CASSSVEKLFF
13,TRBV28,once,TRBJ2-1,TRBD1,TGTGCCAGCCGCACGACAGGGGACAATGAGCAGTTCTTC,CASRTTGDNEQFF
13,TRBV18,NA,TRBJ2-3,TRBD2,TGTGCCAGTGCAGCGGGGGGCCCAGATACGCAGTATTTT,CASAAGGPDTQYF
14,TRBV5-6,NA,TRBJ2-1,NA,TGTGCCAGCTGGACGACAAAATCCTACAATGAGCAGTTCTTC,CASWTTKSYNEQFF
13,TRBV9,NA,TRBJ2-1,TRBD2,TGTGCCAGCAGCGCCGGGGGGGGAGTGGTGCAGTTCTTC,CASSAGGGVVQFF
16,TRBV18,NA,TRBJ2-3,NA,TGTGCCAGCTCACCCATGCGTACGCTGATCACAGATACGCAGTATTTT,CASSPMRTLITDTQYF
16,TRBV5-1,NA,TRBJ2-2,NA,TGCGCCAGCAGCTTGGGATTGGGCAGGGAAGCCGGGGAGCTGTTTTTT,CASSLGLGREAGELFF
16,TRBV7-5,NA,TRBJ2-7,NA,TGTGCCAGAAGCCCATCAGGTCCTGCAGGGTCCTACGAGCAGTACTTC,CARSPSGPAGSYEQYF
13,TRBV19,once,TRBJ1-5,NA,TGTGCCAGTAGAGGGCAGGGCAATCAGCCCCAGCATTTT,CASRGQGNQPQHF
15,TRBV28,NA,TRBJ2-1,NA,TGTGCCAGCAGTTTAACAGGGTTGTATGGGAATGAGCAGTTCTTC,CASSLTGLYGNEQFF
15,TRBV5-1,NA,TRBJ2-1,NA,TGCGCCAGCAGCTTGGGTTCCCCGGACTACAATGAGCAGTTCTTC,CASSLGSPDYNEQFF
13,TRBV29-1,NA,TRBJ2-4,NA,TGCAGCGCGAAGGGGGATTCTAAAAACATTCAGTACTTC,CSAKGDSKNIQYF
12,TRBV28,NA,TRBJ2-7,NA,TGTGCCAGCAGTTTTCAGAACTACGAGCAGTACTTC,CASSFQNYEQYF
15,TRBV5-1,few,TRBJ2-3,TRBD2,TGCGCCAGCAGCAGAGGGACTAGCGGGTCAGATACGCAGTATTTT,CASSRGTSGSDTQYF
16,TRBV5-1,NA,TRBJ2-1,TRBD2,TGCGCCAGCAGCGTACTAGCGGGCCACTCCTACAATGAGCAGTTCTTC,CASSVLAGHSYNEQFF
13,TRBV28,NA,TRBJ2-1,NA,TGTGCCAGCAGTTTGCGGGCATCAAGTGAGCAGTTCTTC,CASSLRASSEQFF
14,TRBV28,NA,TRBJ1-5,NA,TGTGCCAGCAGTTTGGGGGGACGCAATCAGCCCCAGCATTTT,CASSLGGRNQPQHF
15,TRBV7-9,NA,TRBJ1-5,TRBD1,TGTGCCAGCAGCCCCACAGGGGCCGGGGATCAGCCCCAGCATTTT,CASSPTGAGDQPQHF
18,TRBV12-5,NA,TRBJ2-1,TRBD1,TGTGCTAGTGGTTTGGCCAGACAAGCCGGGACAGGTTCGAATGAGCAGTTCTTC,CASGLARQAGTGSNEQFF
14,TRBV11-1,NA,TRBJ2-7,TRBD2,TGTGCCAGCAGCAAGACTAGCTACGACTTCGAGCAGTACTTC,CASSKTSYDFEQYF
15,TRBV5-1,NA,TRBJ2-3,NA,TGCGCCAGCAGCTTGGTTCCAGTGGCCACAGATACGCAGTATTTT,CASSLVPVATDTQYF
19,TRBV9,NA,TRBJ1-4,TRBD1,TGTGCCAGCAGCGTAGGTAGGACAGGGGATCGCGGGAGAAATGAAAAACTGTTTTTT,CASSVGRTGDRGRNEKLFF
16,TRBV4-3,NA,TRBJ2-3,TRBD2,TGCGCCAGCAGCCAAGAGTTGTTCGGGAGGAGGGGTACGCAGTATTTT,CASSQELFGRRGTQYF
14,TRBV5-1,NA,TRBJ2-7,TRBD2,TGCGCCAGCAGCGAGGGACTAGTCCCCTACGAGCAGTACTTC,CASSEGLVPYEQYF
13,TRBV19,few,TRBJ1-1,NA,TGTGCCAGTAGTATTTTCAAGGGCACTGAAGCTTTCTTT,CASSIFKGTEAFF
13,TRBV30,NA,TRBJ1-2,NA,TGTGCCGGGAAAGCGAGTATGTTTATTGGCTACACCTTC,CAGKASMFIGYTF
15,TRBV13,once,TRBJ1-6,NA,TGTGCCAGCAGCTTAGGTCGGGGTGGTAATTCACCCCTCCACTTT,CASSLGRGGNSPLHF
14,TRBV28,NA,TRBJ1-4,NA,TGTGCCAGCAGCCCAAGGGGCCTTATCGAAAAACTGTTTTTT,CASSPRGLIEKLFF
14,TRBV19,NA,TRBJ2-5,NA,TGTGCCAGTAGCCCAGGGACTTTCAAAGAGACCCAGTACTTC,CASSPGTFKETQYF
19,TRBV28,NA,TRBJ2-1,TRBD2,TGTGCCAGCAGTTCCTCCGGACTAGCGGGAGTAAGCCCCTACAATGAGCAGTTCTTC,CASSSSGLAGVSPYNEQFF
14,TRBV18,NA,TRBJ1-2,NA,TGTGCCAGCTCACCACGGTCAGAAACCGGGTCCTACACCTTC,CASSPRSETGSYTF
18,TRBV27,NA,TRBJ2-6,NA,TGTGCCAGCACCAGCGACAGGTCCTTCATCTCTGGGGCCAACGTCCTGACTTTC,CASTSDRSFISGANVLTF
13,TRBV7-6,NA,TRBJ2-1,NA,TGTGCCAGCAGCCTCGGCTCCTACAATGAGCAGTTCTTC,CASSLGSYNEQFF
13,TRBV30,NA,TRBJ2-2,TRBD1,TGTGCCGGGACAGGGTGGAACACCGGGGAGCTGTTTTTT,CAGTGWNTGELFF
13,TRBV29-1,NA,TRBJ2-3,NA,TGCAGCGTTGAAGGATCCAGCACAGATACGCAGTATTTT,CSVEGSSTDTQYF
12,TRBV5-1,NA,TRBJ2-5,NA,TGCGCCAGCAGGATTTTCCAAGAGACCCAGTACTTC,CASRIFQETQYF
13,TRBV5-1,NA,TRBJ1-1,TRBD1,TGCGCCAGCAGCTTCAGGGGGCTCGGTGAAGCTTTCTTT,CASSFRGLGEAFF
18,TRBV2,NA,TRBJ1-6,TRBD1,TGTGCCAGCAGCCAGGGGACAGTAACCCCTTCGGATGGGGTCCCCCTCCACTTT,CASSQGTVTPSDGVPLHF
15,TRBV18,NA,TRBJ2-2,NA,TGTGCCAGCTCGCGCCGGACAGCGGCTCCCGGGGAGCTGTTTTTT,CASSRRTAAPGELFF
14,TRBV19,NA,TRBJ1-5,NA,TGTGCCAGTCAAGGGGGTCTTCTCAATCAGCCCCAGCATTTT,CASQGGLLNQPQHF
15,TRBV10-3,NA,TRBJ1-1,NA,TGTGCCATCAGTCCCGCAGGGTCTCGGAACACTGAAGCTTTCTTT,CAISPAGSRNTEAFF
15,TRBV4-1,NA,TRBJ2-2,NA,TGCGCCAGCAGCCAGGGGCAGGCCTTCACCGGGGAGCTGTTTTTT,CASSQGQAFTGELFF
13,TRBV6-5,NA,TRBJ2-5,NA,TGTGCCAGCAGTCGGCCCAGACAAGAGACCCAGTACTTC,CASSRPRQETQYF
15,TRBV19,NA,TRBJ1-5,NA,TGTGCCAGTAGTATAAGACAGATTAGCAATCAGCCCCAGCATTTT,CASSIRQISNQPQHF
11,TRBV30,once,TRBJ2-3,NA,TGTGCCTGGGGAAACACAGATACGCAGTATTTT,CAWGNTDTQYF
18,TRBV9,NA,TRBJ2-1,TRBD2,TGTGCCAGCAGCGTGACGGGACTAGCGGAGAGCTCCTACAATGAGCAGTTCTTC,CASSVTGLAESSYNEQFF
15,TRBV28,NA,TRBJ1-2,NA,TGTGCCAGCAGCATGTGGGGAGGGATGAGTTATGGCTACACCTTC,CASSMWGGMSYGYTF
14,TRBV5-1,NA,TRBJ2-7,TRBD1,TGCGCCAGCAGCTTGGGGACAGGGGTCCACGAGCAGTACTTC,CASSLGTGVHEQYF
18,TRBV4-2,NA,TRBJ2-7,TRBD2,TGTGCCAGCAGTGGTAGGAGACTAGCGGGAGGGAGCTCCTACGAGCAGTACTTC,CASSGRRLAGGSSYEQYF
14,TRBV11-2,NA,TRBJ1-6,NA,TGTGCCAGCAGCCGCCCCGGACGGAATTCACCCCTCCACTTT,CASSRPGRNSPLHF
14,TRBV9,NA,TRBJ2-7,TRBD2,TGTGCCAGCAGCGCCGGGACTAGCGTTCACGAGCAGTACTTC,CASSAGTSVHEQYF
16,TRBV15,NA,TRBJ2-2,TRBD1,TGTGCCACCAGCAGAGGACAGGGGCCGAACACCGGGGAGCTGTTTTTT,CATSRGQGPNTGELFF
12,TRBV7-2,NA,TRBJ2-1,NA,TGTGCCAGCAGCCTTATCTACAATGAGCAGTTCTTC,CASSLIYNEQFF